Listed below are T cell receptor beta chains from one sample, sequenced in a study of blood T cell repertoires in COVID-19. Sequencing used immunoSEQ multiplex PCR; TCRdb keeps in-frame clones, though not all of them. The sample consists of fewer than 150,000 clones, around 86% of them appearing once. The sequenced material came from peripheral blood. These receptors were taken from a woman in her 50s who had recovered from COVID-19. The CDR3 runs from the conserved cysteine through the conserved F or W. D genes are given only for firm matches. Size is stated for part of the rows, as once, few or many counts, or as a class when the clone is expanded.

>NA|TRBV2|NA|TRBJ2-7
CASRTGTHSYEQYF
TGTGCCAGCAGGACCGGGACACACTCATACGAGCAGTACTTC
>few|TRBV28|TRBD1|TRBJ1-2
CASSPITTGASYTF
TGTGCCAGCAGTCCAATTACGACAGGGGCTAGCTACACCTTC
>NA|TRBV3-1/TRBV3-2|NA|TRBJ1-1
CASSQGRSTEAFF
TGTGCCAGCAGCCAAGGACGGAGCACTGAAGCTTTCTTT
>NA|TRBV10-2|NA|TRBJ1-1
CASSELPRTEAFF
TGCGCCAGCAGTGAGTTACCGCGGACTGAAGCTTTCTTT
>NA|TRBV7-9|TRBD2|TRBJ2-3
CASSFGLAGTDTQYF
TGTGCCAGCAGCTTCGGACTAGCGGGCACAGATACGCAGTATTTT
>once|TRBV25-1|NA|TRBJ1-2
CASSVAGTRPWDGYTF
TGTGCCAGCAGTGTGGCCGGGACAAGGCCCTGGGATGGCTACACCTTC
>NA|TRBV30|NA|TRBJ2-7
CAWSTAGFSYEQYF
TGTGCCTGGAGTACGGCAGGATTTTCCTACGAGCAGTACTTC
>NA|TRBV5-4|NA|TRBJ1-1
CASSLNSQGAVAFF
TGTGCCAGCAGCTTGAATTCACAGGGAGCCGTGGCTTTCTTT
>once|TRBV10-3|NA|TRBJ1-1
CAISDRPRENTEAFF
TGTGCCATCAGTGATAGACCGCGGGAGAACACTGAAGCTTTCTTT
>NA|TRBV5-4|NA|TRBJ1-2
CASSSAVGTPSGGYTF
TGTGCCAGCAGCTCGGCGGTCGGGACACCCAGCGGTGGCTACACCTTC
>once|TRBV25-1|NA|TRBJ2-7
CASSPGRVDGYEQYF
TGTGCCAGCAGCCCCGGGCGGGTTGACGGCTACGAGCAGTACTTC
>NA|TRBV15|NA|TRBJ2-7
CATSRSASFGGRWFEYEQYF
TGTGCCACCAGCAGAAGCGCGTCCTTTGGTGGCCGGTGGTTTGAGTACGAGCAGTACTTC
>NA|TRBV6-2/TRBV6-3|TRBD2|TRBJ2-3
CASSARGETDTQYF
TGTGCCAGCAGTGCCCGGGGGGAAACAGATACGCAGTATTTT
>NA|TRBV11-2|NA|TRBJ2-5
CASSELTQYF
TGTGCCAGCAGTGAGTTGACCCAGTACTTC
>once|TRBV4-1|TRBD2|TRBJ2-7
CASSQTSSPLSGGSLREQYF
TGCGCCAGCAGCCAAACATCAAGTCCCCTTAGCGGGGGGTCTCTACGAGAGCAGTACTTC
>NA|TRBV20-1|TRBD1|TRBJ1-4
CSARTGEKLFF
TGCAGTGCAAGAACAGGGGAGAAACTGTTTTTT
>NA|TRBV19|TRBD1|TRBJ1-2
CASRTTGGRSYGYTF
TGTGCCAGTAGAACCACAGGGGGCCGTTCTTATGGCTACACCTTC
>NA|TRBV18|NA|TRBJ2-1
CASSGQVDVYNEQFF
TGTGCCAGCTCAGGACAAGTCGACGTATACAATGAGCAGTTCTTC
>NA|TRBV5-5|TRBD2|TRBJ2-2
CASSEFSGAPNTGELFF
TGTGCCAGCAGCGAATTTAGCGGGGCCCCGAACACCGGGGAGCTGTTTTTT
>NA|TRBV6-2/TRBV6-3|NA|TRBJ1-1
CASSPGRGMNTEAFF
TGTGCCAGCAGTCCCGGCCGGGGGATGAACACTGAAGCTTTCTTT
>NA|TRBV7-2|TRBD2|TRBJ2-2
CASSSRRPPSGKAGELFF
TGTGCCAGCAGCTCACGTAGACCGCCCAGCGGGAAAGCCGGGGAGCTGTTTTTT
>NA|TRBV2|TRBD1|TRBJ1-4
CASSPIPGQGAPGEKLFF
TGTGCCAGCAGTCCCATTCCGGGACAGGGGGCTCCGGGGGAAAAACTGTTTTTT
>NA|TRBV5-4|TRBD2|TRBJ2-2
CASSSSLAGVTGELFF
TGTGCCAGCAGCTCGTCGTTAGCGGGGGTTACCGGGGAGCTGTTTTTT
>NA|TRBV2|NA|TRBJ1-6
CASSGQQNSPLHF
TGTGCCAGCAGTGGTCAACAGAATTCACCCCTCCACTTT
>NA|TRBV10-3|TRBD2|TRBJ2-1
CAVLAGAYNEQFF
TGTGCCGTCCTAGCGGGGGCATACAATGAGCAGTTCTTC
>NA|TRBV30|NA|TRBJ1-6
CAWSVHLSGGSALHF
TGTGCCTGGAGTGTACATTTGTCGGGGGGCTCAGCCCTCCACTTT
>few|TRBV9|TRBD1|TRBJ2-1
CASSARDSYNEQFF
TGTGCCAGCAGCGCCCGGGACAGCTACAATGAGCAGTTCTTC
>few|TRBV6-5|TRBD2|TRBJ2-2
CASSYTSGGAGELFF
TGTGCCAGCAGTTATACTAGCGGGGGTGCCGGGGAGCTGTTTTTT
>NA|TRBV6-5|TRBD1|TRBJ1-2
CASRETGVGYTF
TGTGCCAGCAGAGAGACAGGGGTCGGCTACACCTTC
>NA|TRBV5-4|NA|TRBJ1-6
CASSLDSSPLHF
TGTGCCAGCAGCTTAGATAGTTCACCCCTCCACTTT
>NA|TRBV6-2/TRBV6-3|NA|TRBJ1-2
CASRPTGMYGYTF
TGTGCCAGCAGGCCTACAGGGATGTATGGCTACACCTTC
>NA|TRBV18|NA|TRBJ1-2
CASSPPTTDGIYGYTF
TGTGCCAGCTCACCCCCCACTACCGACGGAATCTATGGCTACACCTTC
>few|TRBV2|NA|TRBJ1-1
CASRLDSLTEAFF
TGTGCCAGCAGATTGGACAGCCTCACTGAAGCTTTCTTT
>once|TRBV19|NA|TRBJ1-1
CASSFRRGGTEAFF
TGTGCCAGTAGTTTCCGTCGGGGGGGCACTGAAGCTTTCTTT
>NA|TRBV28|NA|TRBJ1-5
CASSLLGSSNQPQHF
TGTGCCAGCAGTCTTCTGGGGAGTAGCAATCAGCCCCAGCATTTT
>NA|TRBV18|TRBD1|TRBJ1-1
CASSPRGLLTEAFF
TGTGCCAGCTCACCCAGGGGGCTCCTGACTGAAGCTTTCTTT
>NA|TRBV18|NA|TRBJ1-4
CASSQQGYNEKLFF
TGTGCCAGCTCACAACAGGGATATAATGAAAAACTGTTTTTT
>NA|TRBV6-6|NA|TRBJ1-6
CASSTTGMGSPLHF
TGTGCCAGCTCCACTACAGGGATGGGTTCACCCCTCCACTTT
>NA|TRBV27|NA|TRBJ2-5
CASSLIIPAGGETQYF
TGTGCCAGCAGTTTAATAATCCCGGCAGGAGGCGAGACCCAGTACTTC
>NA|TRBV3-1/TRBV3-2|NA|TRBJ1-5
CASSQGLSQPQHF
TGTGCCAGCAGCCAAGGCCTGAGTCAGCCCCAGCATTTT
>few|TRBV3-1/TRBV3-2|NA|TRBJ2-1
CASSQGPSGNEQFF
TGTGCCAGCAGCCAAGGCCCCAGCGGCAATGAGCAGTTCTTC
>NA|TRBV5-6|NA|TRBJ2-7
CASSYFGPRWDEQYF
TGTGCCAGCAGCTACTTTGGGCCCCGATGGGACGAGCAGTACTTC
>NA|TRBV6-2/TRBV6-3|NA|TRBJ1-2
CASSRTGGDYGYTF
TGTGCCAGCAGCCGAACCGGGGGAGACTATGGCTACACCTTC
>NA|TRBV5-1|NA|TRBJ2-5
CASSLPGRETQYF
TGCGCCAGCAGCTTGCCAGGGCGAGAGACCCAGTACTTC
>NA|TRBV19|TRBD1|TRBJ1-5
CASSSGQNYQPQHF
TGTGCCAGTAGTTCGGGACAGAATTATCAGCCCCAGCATTTT
>NA|TRBV7-9|NA|TRBJ2-2
CASMALDTGELFF
TGTGCCAGCATGGCTCTAGACACCGGGGAGCTGTTTTTT
>NA|TRBV7-8|NA|TRBJ2-2
CASSLWGRTGELFF
TGTGCCAGCAGCTTATGGGGGAGGACCGGGGAGCTGTTTTTT
>NA|TRBV7-9|NA|TRBJ1-1
CASSLTQNTEAFF
TGTGCCAGCAGCCTGACTCAGAACACTGAAGCTTTCTTT
>NA|TRBV3-1/TRBV3-2|NA|TRBJ2-2
CASSQTYDRRNTGELFF
TGTGCCAGCAGCCAGACTTATGACAGGAGAAACACCGGGGAGCTGTTTTTT
>NA|TRBV7-3|NA|TRBJ2-3
CASSDRVNSRGTQYF
TGTGCCAGCAGCGATCGGGTCAACTCTAGGGGTACGCAGTATTTT
>NA|TRBV2|TRBD1|TRBJ1-4
CASSEETGFLEKLFF
TGTGCCAGCAGTGAAGAGACAGGGTTCCTCGAAAAACTGTTTTTT
>once|TRBV28|NA|TRBJ2-3
CASLPQGRAPDTQYF
TGTGCCAGCCTCCCCCAGGGCAGGGCCCCAGATACGCAGTATTTT
>NA|TRBV6-4|TRBD2|TRBJ2-2
CASSDVAGGNGELFF
TGTGCCAGCAGTGATGTAGCGGGGGGCAACGGGGAGCTGTTTTTT
>NA|TRBV2|TRBD1|TRBJ2-7
CASSYRGESEQYF
TGTGCCAGCAGCTACAGGGGAGAGAGCGAGCAGTACTTC
>NA|TRBV7-2|TRBD2|TRBJ2-5
CASSLAPGPGRGDQYF
TGTGCCAGCAGCTTAGCCCCGGGTCCAGGGAGGGGTGACCAGTACTTC
>NA|TRBV6-5|TRBD1|TRBJ1-2
CASSYLRQGGYYGYTF
TGTGCCAGCAGTTATTTAAGACAGGGGGGGTACTATGGCTACACCTTC
>NA|TRBV9|NA|TRBJ2-6
CASTVGPGANVLTF
TGTGCCAGCACCGTTGGGCCTGGGGCCAACGTCCTGACTTTC
>NA|TRBV7-2|NA|TRBJ2-1
CASSARLASLEQFF
TGTGCCAGCAGCGCCCGTCTAGCGTCCCTTGAGCAGTTCTTC